These 19 T cell receptor beta chains share one sample of origin, sequenced in a study of T cells after yellow fever vaccination. TCRdb fed the 5' RACE reads into MiXCR, producing one record per CDR3 protein. The table has about 500,000 distinct CDR3 sequences, less than 20% seen once. Sample: PBMCs, taken 5 to 6 days after the first yellow fever vaccination. These receptor sequences come from a man between 18 and 35 years old who received the YFV17D yellow fever vaccine.

This clonotype was detected many times. The chain is built from TRBV12-3 or TRBV12-4 and TRBJ2-3; D remains ambiguous. The CDR3 consists of 15 residues. V lost 5 bases, J lost 0 bases, and 12 bases lay in between. CDR3 in amino acids: CASSPMTTSTDTQYF. The CDR3 DNA reads TGTGCCAGCAGTCCCATGACGACTAGCACAGATACGCAGTATTTT.

This clonotype was counted a few times. V gene TRBV6-5 combines with J gene TRBJ2-7, with D unresolved. Per the germline V gene, CDR1 is MNHEY and CDR2 is SVGAGI. V was shortened by 0 bases and J by 3 bases, with 9 bases between the two germline ends. The CDR3 extends over 14 amino acids. The CDR3 DNA follows: TGTGCCAGCAGTTACTCGCTCCCAGACTACGAGCAGTACTTC. Protein sequence: CASSYSLPDYEQYF.

The CDR3 DNA is TGTGCCAGCAGCGACGACAGGGGAACCTACGAGCAGTACTTC. It translates to CASSDDRGTYEQYF. V usage is TRBV7-9 and J usage is TRBJ2-7, with 8 bases that match TRBD1. Germline V gives CDR1 SEHNR, CDR2 FQNEAQ (reference sequence). The CDR3 runs 14 residues. Trimming took 5 bases from V and 2 from J; bases not matched to a gene: 5.

This clonotype has just a few counts. The genes are TRBV7-6 and TRBJ1-1; perhaps TRBD1 as D (6 bases). This CDR3 is 14 amino acids long. Trimming took 7 bases from V and 4 from J, leaving 16 bases between them. Germline lookup yields CDR1 SGHVS and CDR2 FNYEAQ. CDR3 coding DNA: TGTGCCAGCACCGAGCGGGGGGGCTCCACTGAAGCTTTCTTT. Amino acid sequence: CASTERGGSTEAFF.

V is TRBV6-5 and J is TRBJ1-1; tentatively, D is TRBD1 (5 bases). CDR3 length: 17 residues. V lost 2 bases and J lost 5, with 21 bases in between. Germline V CDR1 and CDR2: MNHEY, SVGAGI. The CDR3: CASSYATLLGVNTEAFF. CDR3 nucleotides: TGTGCCAGCAGTTACGCCACCTTGTTAGGGGTTAATACTGAAGCTTTCTTT.

This chain links TRBV5-5 with TRBJ1-3; TRBD1 might be the D (6 bases). V was cut by 2 bases and J by 0 bases, with 12 bases left in between. From germline, CDR1 is SGHKS and CDR2 YYEKEE (reference sequence). CDR3 size: 16 residues. CDR3 nucleotide sequence: TGTGCCAGCAGCTTAGGACAGACGAGCTCTGGAAACACCATATATTTT. Protein sequence: CASSLGQTSSGNTIYF.

This clonotype has just a few counts. J is TRBJ2-2 and V is TRBV7-2, with TRBD2 as a possible D gene (6 bases). Germline V gene sequence: CDR1 SGHTA, CDR2 FQGNSA. The CDR3 has 15 residues. The ends were cut back, 3 bases at V and 5 bases at J, with 13 bases in the middle. DNA for the CDR3: TGTGCCAGCAGCTTGGGGTGGGGGGTAACCGGGGAGCTGTTTTTT. Encoded protein: CASSLGWGVTGELFF. The whole variable domain, filled in from reference TRBV7-2 and TRBJ2-2, reads GAGVSQSPSNKVTEKGKDVELRCDPISGHTALYWYRQSLGQGLEFLIYFQGNSAPDKSGLPSDRFSAERTGGSVSTLTIQRTQQEDSAVYLCASSLGWGVTGELFFGEGSRLTVL.

The V gene is TRBV7-9, the J gene TRBJ2-3; TRBD2 agrees at 9 bases. V dropped 1 base and J dropped 4; count of bases not matched to a gene: 0. This CDR3 is built from 14 residues. Germline-derived CDR1 and CDR2 are SEHNR and FQNEAQ (reference sequence). CDR3 region: CASSLGGRADTQYF. CDR3 in DNA: TGTGCCAGCAGCTTAGGCGGGAGGGCAGATACGCAGTATTTT.

The rearrangement uses TRBV15 and TRBJ1-2; D ambiguous. V was clipped by 1 base and J by 6 bases, with 12 bases between them. Germline CDR1 and CDR2: LNHNV and YYDKDF (reference sequence). This CDR3 is 14 amino acids long. As DNA, the CDR3 is TGTGCCACCAGCAGAGGATCCAGGCTGGATGGCTACACCTTC. It encodes CATSRGSRLDGYTF.

The sample holds a few counts of this clonotype. The V call is TRBV12-3 or TRBV12-4, the J call TRBJ2-4; 16 bases map to TRBD2. V lost 7 bases to trimming and J lost 15 bases; unmatched junction nucleotides: 12. The CDR3 sequence is 15 residues long. The CDR3 bases are TGTGCCAGCACCGCGGGACTAGCGGGGGGGCCTCGATTGTACTTC. Translating gives CASTAGLAGGPRLYF.

The sample holds a few counts of this clonotype. The rearrangement links TRBV10-2 to TRBJ2-7; tentatively, D is TRBD1 (5 bases). The CDR3 runs to 15 residues. Per germline, CDR1 WSHSY and CDR2 SAAADI. V lost 1 base, J lost 6 bases, and 16 bases lay in between. DNA of the CDR3: TGCGCCAGCAGTGAGTTCGTCCAGGGCCAGGGCGAGCAGTACTTC. Its protein is CASSEFVQGQGEQYF.

This clonotype has more than one count but fewer than ten. V gene TRBV29-1 combines with J gene TRBJ2-4; either TRBD1 or TRBD2 may supply D (5 bases each). Trimming cost V 6 bases and J 0 bases, with 12 bases left between them. The germline CDR1 and CDR2 sequences are SQVTM and ANQGSEA. CDR3 length: 14 residues. CDR3 in DNA: TGCAGCGTCCGGGGACGGCTAGCCAAAAACATTCAGTACTTC. It specifies CSVRGRLAKNIQYF.

The rearrangement links TRBV30 to TRBJ1-2; perhaps TRBD1 as D (6 bases). CDR1 is GTSNPN, CDR2 SVGIG, per germline (reference sequence). This CDR3 is 12 amino acids long. Trimming took off 2 bases at V and 8 bases at J, with 12 bases between the two ends. The CDR3 bases are TGTGCCTGGAGTCTAGGGCAGGGGGGCTACACCTTC. It codes for CAWSLGQGGYTF.

The genes are TRBV5-4 and TRBJ2-3; D is undetermined. V gave up 5 bases and J gave up 4 bases, with 11 bases separating them. The germline gives CDR1 SGHNT, CDR2 YYREEE (reference sequence). The CDR3 contains 13 residues. The DNA for the CDR3 is TGTGCCAGCAGGCGAAGTGGGGCAGATACGCAGTATTTT. Protein: CASRRSGADTQYF.

The J gene is TRBJ2-6, the V gene TRBV7-3; D call uncertain. Germline CDR1 is SGHTA and CDR2 is FQGTGA. V was trimmed by 5 bases and J by 1 base, leaving 9 bases between them. The CDR3 runs to 15 residues. The CDR3 nucleotides read TGTGCCAGCAGCCCTACGCGGTCTGGGGCCAACGTCCTGACTTTC. This sequence encodes CASSPTRSGANVLTF. Full variable domain (outside the CDR3, taken from reference TRBV7-3 and TRBJ2-6): GAGVSQTPSNKVTEKGKYVELRCDPISGHTALYWYRQSLGQGPEFLIYFQGTGAADDSGLPNDRFFAVRPEGSVSTLKIQRTERGDSAVYLCASSPTRSGANVLTFGAGSRLTVL.

This clonotype has more than one count but fewer than ten. The J gene is TRBJ2-4, the V gene TRBV9; D is unclear. The germline V and J ends were trimmed by 0 bases and 0 bases, with 7 bases remaining between them. The CDR3 is made up of 15 amino acids. Germline assignment: CDR1 SGDLS and CDR2 YYNGEE. The CDR3 here is CASSVAPGAKNIQYF. DNA of the CDR3: TGTGCCAGCAGCGTAGCTCCGGGAGCCAAAAACATTCAGTACTTC.

This chain joins TRBV7-2 and TRBJ1-1; D is unclear. V shed 3 bases and J shed 7 bases, with 12 bases lying between them. This CDR3 comprises 13 residues. Germline CDR1 reads SGHTA; CDR2 reads FQGNSA. The chain's CDR3 is CASSFLHGFEAFF. The DNA of the CDR3 is TGTGCCAGCAGCTTTTTACACGGTTTTGAAGCTTTCTTT. Full variable domain (rest looked up from reference TRBV7-2 and TRBJ1-1): GAGVSQSPSNKVTEKGKDVELRCDPISGHTALYWYRQSLGQGLEFLIYFQGNSAPDKSGLPSDRFSAERTGGSVSTLTIQRTQQEDSAVYLCASSFLHGFEAFFGQGTRLTVV.

The table lists this clonotype with a few counts. The chain is built from TRBV20-1 and TRBJ2-7; D might be TRBD1 (5 bases). The CDR3 totals 12 residues. V lost 3 bases and J lost 3, with 9 bases in between. Germline-derived CDR1 and CDR2 are DFQATT and SNEGSKA (reference sequence). The CDR3 sequence: CSARARGYEQYV. CDR3 nucleotide sequence: TGCAGTGCTAGGGCAAGGGGCTACGAGCAGTACGTC.

This clonotype was counted a few times. The chain recombines TRBV7-8 with TRBJ2-7; 8 bases are shared with TRBD1. J lost 3 bases, V lost 5 bases, and 9 bases had no gene match. CDR3 size: 15 residues. Germline CDR1 SGHVS, CDR2 FQNEAQ. In nucleotides, the CDR3 is TGTGCCAGCAGCGCACGATCCGGGACAGGCTACGAGCAGTACTTC. This codes for CASSARSGTGYEQYF.